The clone carrying this TCR beta chain has ten or more counts. Its specificity is unknown. The entry originates in a study of shared clonotypes between healthy human individuals. For the study at large: Donor composition was a couple of women and a few men, aged 18 to 49.

Findings and caveats of the study: Depth of sequencing was expected to influence donor clonotype sharing. Sharing across several donors was seen in 4% to 5% of naive CD4 clonotypes.

This CDR3 is built from 12 residues. Germline V gene data show CDR1 as LNHDA and CDR2 as SQIVND (reference sequence). The V and J ends lost 3 bases and 8 bases respectively, with 7 bases between them. Researchers divided each subset's genomic DNA evenly across several immunoSEQ plates. Sequencing used immunoSEQ multiplex PCR; TCRdb keeps in-frame clones, though not all of them. The profile shows around 1,100,000 clones, about 72% of them singletons. Sequenced input: memory CD4+ T cells from PBMCs. Subset given: CD45RA-negative fraction. This sequence joins TRBV19 and TRBJ1-4; no clear D gene. The source is a man between 18 and 29 years old in good health. Some clones in this sample may be carry-over from other donors' samples. The CDR3, as DNA: TGTGCCAGTAGTATGGTCCGGGAAAAACTGTTTTTT. It codes for CASSMVREKLFF.